The T cell receptor beta chain described here comes from a study of T cell changes during pregnancy in multiple sclerosis. Generated by immunoSEQ multiplex PCR, the TCRdb table keeps only in-frame clones and is missing some. The table shows 40,000 to 60,000 clones, with nearly 95% occurring only once. This clonotype originated in a female donor with multiple sclerosis, enrolled in a pregnancy study. This specimen consisted of CD4+ T cells from peripheral blood mononuclear cells, obtained in the first trimester of pregnancy.

The CDR3 reads CASSSRDRNNSPLHF. The CDR3 nucleotides read TGTGCCAGCAGCAGCCGGGACAGAAATAATTCACCCCTCCACTTT. V and J are TRBV9 and TRBJ1-6; 7 bases are a match to TRBD1. J lost 5 bases, V lost 4 bases, and 6 bases had no gene match. The germline V gene has CDR1 SGDLS and CDR2 YYNGEE. This CDR3 is 15 amino acids long. The complete variable domain, with remaining parts taken from reference TRBV9 and TRBJ1-6, reads DSGVTQTPKHLITATGQRVTLRCSPRSGDLSVYWYQQSLDQGLQFLIQYYNGEERAKGNILERFSAQQFPDLHSELNLSSLELGDSALYFCASSSRDRNNSPLHFGNGTRLTVT.